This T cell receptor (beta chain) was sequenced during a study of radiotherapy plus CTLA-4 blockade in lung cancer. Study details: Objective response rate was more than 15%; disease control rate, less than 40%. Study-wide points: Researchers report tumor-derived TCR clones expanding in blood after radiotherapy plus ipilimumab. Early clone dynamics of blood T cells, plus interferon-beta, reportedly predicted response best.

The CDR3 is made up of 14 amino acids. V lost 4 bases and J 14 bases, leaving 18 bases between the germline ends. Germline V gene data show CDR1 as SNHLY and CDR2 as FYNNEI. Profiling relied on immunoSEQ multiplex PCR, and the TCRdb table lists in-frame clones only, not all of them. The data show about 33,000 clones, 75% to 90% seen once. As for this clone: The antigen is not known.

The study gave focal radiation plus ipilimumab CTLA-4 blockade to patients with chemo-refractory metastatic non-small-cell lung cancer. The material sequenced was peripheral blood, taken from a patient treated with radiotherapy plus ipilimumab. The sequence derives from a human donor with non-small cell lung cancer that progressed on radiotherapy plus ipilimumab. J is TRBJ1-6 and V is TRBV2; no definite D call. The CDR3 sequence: CASSVAPSAGSLHF. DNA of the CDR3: TGTGCCAGCAGTGTTGCACCCTCAGCGGGATCCCTCCACTTT. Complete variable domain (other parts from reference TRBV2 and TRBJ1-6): EPEVTQTPSHQVTQMGQEVILRCVPISNHLYFYWYRQILGQKVEFLVSFYNNEISEKSEIFDDQFSVERPDGSNFTLKIRSTKLEDSAMYFCASSVAPSAGSLHFGNGTRLTVT.